One and the same sample provided the 26 T cell receptor beta chains below, sequenced in a study of blood T cell repertoires in COVID-19. Sequencing used immunoSEQ multiplex PCR; TCRdb keeps in-frame clones, though not all of them. The sample holds some 250,000 clones, about four fifths seen once. Sequences were obtained from peripheral blood. The receptors stem from an elderly man with acute or convalescent COVID-19.

The gene calls are TRBV27 and TRBJ1-6; possibly TRBD1 for D (5 bases). V lost 6 bases and J 7 bases, leaving 13 bases between the germline ends. Germline V gene data show CDR1 as MNHEY and CDR2 as SMNVEV (reference sequence). CDR3 length: 14 residues. The CDR3 region has the DNA TGTGCCAGCAGCCAGGGTTCCGGGAATTCACCCCTCCACTTT. This codes for CASSQGSGNSPLHF.

CDR3 loop: CASSRGRDTEAFF. For the CDR3, the DNA is TGTGCCAGTAGCCGTGGGAGGGACACTGAAGCTTTCTTT. V is TRBV7-9 and J is TRBJ1-1; D remains unclear. Germline CDR1 and CDR2: SEHNR and FQNEAQ (reference sequence). With 9 bases removed from V and 3 bases from J, the gap between germline ends came to 14 bases. This CDR3 has 13 amino acids.

This clone came up once. CDR3 nucleotide sequence: TGTGCCAGCACAGGGAGCAATCAGCCCCAGCATTTT. This sequence encodes CASTGSNQPQHF. The genes are TRBV28 and TRBJ1-5, with a weak D call TRBD1 (5 bases). This CDR3 is built from 12 residues. The V and J ends lost 7 bases and 1 base respectively, with 5 bases between them. CDR1 and CDR2 (germline): MDHEN, SYDVKM.

The J gene is TRBJ1-2, the V gene TRBV18, with D hard to call. V lost 5 bases and J lost 6, with 7 bases in between. The CDR3 spans 11 residues. In germline, CDR1 is KGHSH, CDR2 LQKENI. CDR3 loop: CASSTRDGYTF. Written as DNA, the CDR3 is TGTGCCAGCTCAACGAGAGATGGCTACACCTTC.

The chain carries TRBV7-8 and TRBJ1-6; D possibly corresponds to TRBD1 (6 bases). Between the trimmed V and J ends, which lost 5 bases and 5 bases, there was a span of 13 bases. CDR1 is SGHVS and CDR2 is FQNEAQ in the germline V gene. The CDR3 has 15 amino acids. The CDR3 DNA reads TGTGCCAGCAGCGACAGACAGGCGGATAATTCACCCCTCCACTTT. It yields the protein CASSDRQADNSPLHF.

This chain links TRBV30 with TRBJ1-6; possibly TRBD1 for D (5 bases). CDR3 size: 20 residues. The germline V gene has CDR1 GTSNPN and CDR2 SVGIG (reference sequence). V lost 3 bases and J 8 bases, leaving 32 bases between the germline ends. CDR3 bases: TGTGCCTGGAGCGCAAGGGTCATCTTGTGGGGGGGACTCGAATATTCACCCCTCCACTTT. Residues: CAWSARVILWGGLEYSPLHF.

The chain carries TRBV6-5 and TRBJ2-5; TRBD1 matches at 7 bases. The J segment lost 1 base and the V segment lost 6 bases, leaving 8 bases of the junction unmatched. CDR1 and CDR2 from the germline V gene are MNHEY and SVGAGI. The CDR3 has 15 amino acids. The DNA of the CDR3 is TGTGCCAGCAGGGGGACAGCGAGCCCCCAAGAGACCCAGTACTTC. Amino acid sequence: CASRGTASPQETQYF.

The chain carries TRBV6-5 and TRBJ1-5, with TRBD1 identical over 9 bases. The CDR3 has 14 residues. Germline loops: CDR1 MNHEY, CDR2 SVGAGI. V lost 6 bases and J lost 5; bases outside the gene matches: 5. Written as DNA, the CDR3 is TGTGCCAGCAGGGGACAGGGAGCGGATCAGCCCCAGCATTTT. Its translation is CASRGQGADQPQHF.

This clone was observed a single time. The chain joins TRBV5-5 to TRBJ1-1, with D possibly matching TRBD1 (6 bases). The CDR3 covers 17 residues. Germline-derived CDR1 and CDR2 are SGHKS and YYEKEE (reference sequence). Trimming took 2 bases from V and 0 from J, leaving 17 bases between them. As DNA, the CDR3 is TGTGCCAGCAGCTTCTATGTAGGACAGTCTATGAACACTGAAGCTTTCTTT. Its protein is CASSFYVGQSMNTEAFF.

The CDR3 nucleotides are TGTGCCAGCAGTCCGCTGGGCAGCGGTTCTTACAATGAGCAGTTCTTC. Translated, it gives CASSPLGSGSYNEQFF. The rearrangement uses TRBV28 and TRBJ2-1, with D possibly TRBD2 on 5 matching bases. The CDR3 sequence is 16 residues long. V was pared by 5 bases and J by 4 bases, with 18 bases between. In germline, CDR1 is MDHEN, CDR2 SYDVKM.

CDR3 coding DNA: TGCGCCAGCAGCTTGGCCGGCGGGGCAGAGACCCAGTACTTC. It encodes CASSLAGGAETQYF. The V gene is TRBV5-1, the J gene TRBJ2-5, with D perhaps matching TRBD2 (6 bases). Germline CDR1 and CDR2: SGHRS and YFSETQ. This CDR3 spans 14 amino acids. Trimming took off 0 bases at V and 4 bases at J, with 10 bases between the two ends. Full variable domain (missing parts from reference TRBV5-1 and TRBJ2-5): KAGVTQTPRYLIKTRGQQVTLSCSPISGHRSVSWYQQTPGQGLQFLFEYFSETQRNKGNFPGRFSGRQFSNSRSEMNVSTLELGDSALYLCASSLAGGAETQYFGPGTRLLVL.

The genes are TRBV20-1 and TRBJ2-1; TRBD2 aligns across 10 bases. In germline, CDR1 is DFQATT, CDR2 SNEGSKA (reference sequence). This CDR3 is 17 amino acids long. Unmatched junction bases numbered 15, after V lost 3 bases and J lost 7 bases. Written as DNA, the CDR3 is TGCAGTGCTAGTGTTTTTCTGTCTAGCGGGAGCAATAATGAGCAGTTCTTC. This sequence encodes CSASVFLSSGSNNEQFF.

The V gene is TRBV29-1, the J gene TRBJ2-7; TRBD1 aligns across 8 bases. This CDR3 contains 14 residues. The ends lost 5 bases at V and 6 bases at J; junction bases unmatched: 12. Germline V lookup: CDR1 SQVTM, CDR2 ANQGSEA. CDR3 in amino acids: CSVQPPTGVGEQYF. The CDR3 DNA is TGCAGCGTTCAACCCCCGACAGGGGTCGGCGAGCAGTACTTC.

The rearrangement links TRBV10-1 to TRBJ2-3; maybe TRBD2 (6 bases). The germline V gene encodes CDR1 WNHNN and CDR2 SYGVQD (reference sequence). The CDR3 consists of 14 residues. The ends were cut back, 8 bases at V and 4 bases at J, with 16 bases in the middle. In nucleotides, the CDR3 is TGCGCCAGCGCTACTAGCATCAATGCAGATACGCAGTATTTT. Residues: CASATSINADTQYF.

V and J are TRBV6-6 and TRBJ2-5; 12 bases agree with TRBD2. Germline V CDR1 and CDR2: MNHNY, SVGAGI (reference sequence). This CDR3 region has 15 residues. Losses at the gene ends were 6 bases for V and 1 base for J; bases not matched to a gene: 3. The CDR3 DNA sequence: TGTGCCAGCAGAACGACTAGCGGGGGCCAAGAGACCCAGTACTTC. This gives the protein CASRTTSGGQETQYF.

The chain couples TRBV20-1 to TRBJ2-1; TRBD2 agrees at 7 bases. CDR1 and CDR2 (germline): DFQATT, SNEGSKA (reference sequence). The CDR3 extends over 15 amino acids. J gave up 0 bases and V 4 bases, and 6 bases lay outside the gene matches. The CDR3 DNA reads TGCAGTGCTACTGAGCGGGGTAGCTCCTACAATGAGCAGTTCTTC. It specifies CSATERGSSYNEQFF.

The V gene is TRBV7-9, the J gene TRBJ2-7; no definite D call. Germline values: CDR1 SEHNR, CDR2 FQNEAQ (reference sequence). The CDR3 totals 12 residues. V lost 5 bases and J 0 bases, leaving 5 bases between the germline ends. The CDR3 DNA reads as TGTGCCAGCAGCCAGGACTCCTACGAGCAGTACTTC. Protein sequence: CASSQDSYEQYF.

This chain connects TRBV7-9 to TRBJ2-3, with 8 bases matching TRBD2. Germline V lookup: CDR1 SEHNR, CDR2 FQNEAQ (reference sequence). There are 15 residues in the CDR3. V was clipped by 5 bases and J by 1 base; unmatched bases: 5. The CDR3 here is CASSRLLAGTDTQYF. In DNA, the CDR3 is TGTGCCAGCAGCCGTTTACTAGCGGGCACAGATACGCAGTATTTT.

This chain uses TRBV30 with TRBJ2-1; maybe TRBD2 (5 bases). V dropped 0 bases and J dropped 3 bases, with 12 bases sitting between them. This CDR3 is built from 15 residues. Germline CDR1 GTSNPN, CDR2 SVGIG (reference sequence). CDR3 region: CAWSVSSGNYNEQFF. CDR3 sequence (DNA): TGTGCCTGGAGTGTGTCGAGCGGAAACTACAATGAGCAGTTCTTC.

The chain uses TRBV10-3 and TRBJ2-3; weak D call: TRBD2 (7 bases). The CDR3 loop spans 16 amino acids. The germline CDR1 and CDR2 sequences are ENHRY and SYGVKD. The germline V and J ends were trimmed by 4 bases and 3 bases, with 17 bases remaining between them. CDR3 in DNA: TGTGCCATCAGTGCCGCGGGGAGGGGGTTTACAGATACGCAGTATTTT. As protein: CAISAAGRGFTDTQYF.

This sequence joins TRBV6-5 and TRBJ2-7; 7 bases align to TRBD1. Trimming cost V 7 bases and J 4 bases; bases outside gene matches: 10. Germline CDR1 is MNHEY and CDR2 is SVGAGI. The CDR3 length is 14 residues. This CDR3 reads CASTPGDSKYEQYF. The DNA of the CDR3 is TGTGCCAGCACCCCTGGGGACAGTAAGTACGAGCAGTACTTC.

The genes are TRBV6-6 and TRBJ2-5, with TRBD1 matching 10 bases. V trimming: 5 bases; J trimming: 5 bases; junction bases outside the gene matches: 8. The CDR3 is 15 amino acids. Germline CDR1 and CDR2: MNHNY and SVGAGI (reference sequence). CDR3 in DNA: TGTGCCAGCAGTCCCTCCCCGGGACAGGGGGAGACCCAGTACTTC. Translated, it gives CASSPSPGQGETQYF.

The chain uses TRBV18 and TRBJ2-1; 11 positions match TRBD2. With 2 bases clipped from V and 0 bases from J, the junction kept 3 bases outside the gene matches. Germline V gene data show CDR1 as KGHSH and CDR2 as LQKENI. The CDR3 has 17 amino acids. CDR3 sequence reads: CASSPYSGRASYNEQFF. CDR3 DNA sequence: TGTGCCAGCTCACCATATAGCGGGAGGGCCTCCTACAATGAGCAGTTCTTC.

The rearrangement joins TRBV19 to TRBJ1-2, with TRBD1 identical over 9 bases. After removal of 5 bases from V and 3 bases from J, the junction contained 7 bases not matched to a gene. The CDR3 totals 15 residues. Germline assignment: CDR1 LNHDA and CDR2 SQIVND (reference sequence). As DNA, the CDR3 is TGTGCCAGTAGTGCCCCGGGACAGGGAGACTATGGCTACACCTTC. This translates into CASSAPGQGDYGYTF.

Worth noting for this clone: At one of its ends the junction is not consistent with the germline gene, which may arise from a read error. The chain combines TRBV7-2 with TRBJ2-3; 8 bases map to TRBD2. CDR1 SGHTA and CDR2 FQGNSA come from the germline V gene. This CDR3 is built from 15 residues. CDR3 in DNA: TGTGCCAACAGCTTATACGGGGGGGTCGGAGATACGCAGTATTTT. Its protein is CANSLYGGVGDTQYF.

This clone has just one count. This chain uses TRBV27 with TRBJ1-4; no reliable D call. From germline, CDR1 is MNHEY and CDR2 SMNVEV (reference sequence). This CDR3 comprises 13 residues. V gave up 10 bases and J gave up 4 bases, with 13 bases separating them. The CDR3 reads CATRVHGNEKLFF. Written as DNA, the CDR3 is TGTGCCACCCGGGTCCACGGTAATGAAAAACTGTTTTTT.